This TCR beta chain comes out of a study of T cells in Graves' hyperthyroidism and ophthalmopathy (dated by TCRdb to the late 2010s). A note on the overall study: Peripheral blood was sampled at the time of initial diagnosis, prior to any treatment. Thyroid tissue and blood T-cell repertoires from six or seven Graves' hyperthyroidism patients were also compared in the study. For training and testing, the 100 patients in the discovery cohort were randomly divided in a 7:3 ratio. An independent validation cohort of under 20 hyperthyroidism patients and 17 patients who later progressed to ophthalmopathy tested prospective prediction of ophthalmopathy. TCR Vbeta CDR3 sequencing of approximately 140 peripheral blood samples (over 40 ophthalmopathy, 75 to 80 hyperthyroidism and roughly 17 progressor patients) is reported in the paper. Once sampling was done, hyperthyroidism patients were given methimazole at a starting dose of 30 mg daily, whereas ophthalmopathy patients were given high-dose intravenous methylprednisolone. TCR V-J signatures able to tell the groups apart were searched for in a discovery cohort of 90 to 100 patients, of whom 43 had Graves' ophthalmopathy and around 56 had stable Graves' hyperthyroidism. The full study reports these points: Most expanded thyroid clonotypes (frequency above 0.001) were also detected in blood, a finding suggesting that blood repertoires may reflect thyroid immune responses. During validation, the model predicted progression to ophthalmopathy a median of approximately 7 months ahead of onset, with approximately 70% sensitivity and 72% to 85% specificity. In cross-validation, a model built on a 13 V-J signature told ophthalmopathy apart from stable hyperthyroidism with approximately 90% sensitivity and 81% to 82% specificity, and in testing the same model reached 80%/75%. No statistical method was used to fix the sample size in advance, and group allocation was not hidden from the investigators.

The hyperthyroidism patients were between 18 and 65 years old and newly diagnosed, with a disease duration of less than 2 months. Any patient with an uncontrolled infection, another autoimmune disease, pregnancy or lactation was excluded. Diagnoses were based on clinical symptoms, serum thyroxine and TRAb, thyroid ultrasound and orbital computed tomography. For progressor patients, blood was drawn at the first diagnosis of hyperthyroidism, before any ophthalmopathy symptoms had appeared. Ficoll-Paque density gradient centrifugation was used to isolate PBMCs from about 10 ml of fresh peripheral blood. Progressor patients were defined as those initially diagnosed with Graves' hyperthyroidism in whom ophthalmopathy developed during follow-up. Trizol reagent was used to extract total RNA, and RNA quality was then checked on an Agilent 2100 Bioanalyzer. V loses 5 bases at its end and J loses 2 bases; junction bases beyond the gene matches: 13. Taken from cysteine to phenylalanine, the CDR3 has 18 residues. Only the CDR3 portion is preserved as DNA: 54 bases, with reading frame beginning at the first base. As encoded in the germline V gene (reference sequence), CDR1 is MNHEY while CDR2 is SMNVEV.

In its sample, this clonotype was seen many times. Its antigen specificity is not known. No base qualities exist here, and no much larger clone lies one base off it. The TCR beta CDR3 regions were amplified from RNA transcripts. The TCR CDR3 was subjected to a first round of RT-PCR using the HTBI primer set and the Qiagen OneStep RT-PCR kit. Libraries were constructed in a second round of multiplex PCR, after which size selection and purification were performed. The libraries were sequenced on an Illumina HiSeq2000 using paired-end 100 bp reads. The published analysis was carried out like this. SOAPnuke was used to process the raw data, with reads discarded if the reads contained adapters or uncalled bases, had a mean Phred below 15, or lacked an exact constant-primer or identifier match. High-quality paired reads were merged with COPE v1.2.5, and unique nucleotide sequences were defined as clonotypes. MiTCR v1.1 was used to align clonotypes to the IMGT TRBV, TRBD and TRBJ reference segments. The analysis included only V-J combinations with a frequency above 0.0001, which together covered more than 99% of the repertoires. The TCS score was defined as the ratio of F50 (clonal expansion) to E x V (chaos), calculated using BLOSUM62-based TCRdist between CDR3 peptides within each V-J. Welch's t-statistics and random forest reduced some 510 V-J features to around 14, which were used in a naive Bayes classifier (R e1071). TCRdb's own reprocessing of the public reads used fastp at Q25 and MiXCR and kept productive beta chains. Entries are consolidated by CDR3 protein sequence, retaining the most common genes and DNA. The V and J calls, along with clone size, are taken from TCRdb and not from the paper's own processing. Within this sample are 250,000 to 300,000 distinct CDR3 sequences, with about 14% of them counted one time only. About an eighth of the sample is in the top ten clones.

Material for sequencing was blood. The TCR originated in a middle-aged woman with Graves' hyperthyroidism that later progressed to Graves' ophthalmopathy. The receptor chain draws on TRBV27 and TRBJ2-1, with 9 bases in between that match TRBD1. The CDR3 reads CASSRRSSGTGTYNEQFF. DNA sequence: TGTGCCAGCAGTCGACGATCCTCCGGGACAGGGACCTACAATGAGCAGTTCTTC.